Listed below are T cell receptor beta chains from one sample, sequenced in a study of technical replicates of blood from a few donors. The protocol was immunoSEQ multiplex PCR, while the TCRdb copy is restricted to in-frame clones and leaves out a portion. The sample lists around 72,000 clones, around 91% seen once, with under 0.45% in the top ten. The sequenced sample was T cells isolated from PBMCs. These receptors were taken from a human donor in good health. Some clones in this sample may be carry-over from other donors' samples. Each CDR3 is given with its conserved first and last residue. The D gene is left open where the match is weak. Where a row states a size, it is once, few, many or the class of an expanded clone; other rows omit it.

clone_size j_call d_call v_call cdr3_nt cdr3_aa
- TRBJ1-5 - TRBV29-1 TGCAGCGTTGAAGTCCAGAGCAATCAGCCCCAGCATTTT CSVEVQSNQPQHF
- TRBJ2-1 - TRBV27 TGTGCCAGCAGTCCGGGACATCGTTACAATGAGCAGTTCTTC CASSPGHRYNEQFF
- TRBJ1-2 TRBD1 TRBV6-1 TGTGCCAGCAGGGAAGGGACAGGGTTATCCTATGGCTACACCTTC CASREGTGLSYGYTF
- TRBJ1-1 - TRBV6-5 TGTGCCAGCAGGCACGGGGTTCAGAACACTGAAGCTTTCTTT CASRHGVQNTEAFF
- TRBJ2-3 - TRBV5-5 TGTGCCAGCAGCTTAAGCGCAGATACGCAGTATTTT CASSLSADTQYF
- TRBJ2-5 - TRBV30 TGTGCCTGGAGAAATTTTGGCGGTTCTCAAGAGACCCAGTACTTC CAWRNFGGSQETQYF
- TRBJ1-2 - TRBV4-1 TGCGCCAGCAGCCATCCCACCGACAGAGAGTATGGCTACACCTTC CASSHPTDREYGYTF
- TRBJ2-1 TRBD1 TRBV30 TGTGCCTGGGGCCGGGACAGAGCCTACAATGAGCAGTTCTTC CAWGRDRAYNEQFF
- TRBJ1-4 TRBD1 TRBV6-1 TGTGCCAGCAGTAGACAGGGGGCGCAGGAAAAACTGTTTTTT CASSRQGAQEKLFF
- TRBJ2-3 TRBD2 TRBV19 TGTGCCAGTAGTAGAACTAGCGGGAGAAAGTCAGATACGCAGTATTTT CASSRTSGRKSDTQYF
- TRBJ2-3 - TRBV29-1 TGCAGCTGGGACTTTCAGAACACAGATACGCAGTATTTT CSWDFQNTDTQYF
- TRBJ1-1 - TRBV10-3 TGTGCCATCAGGATCGGGATTAACACTGAAGCTTTCTTT CAIRIGINTEAFF
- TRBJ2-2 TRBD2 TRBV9 TGTGCCAGCAGCGTGACTAGCGGGACGAACACCGGGGAGCTGTTTTTT CASSVTSGTNTGELFF
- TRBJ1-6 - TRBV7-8 TGTGCCAGCAGCTTAATGGGGGAGGACTCTAATTCACCCCTCCACTTT CASSLMGEDSNSPLHF
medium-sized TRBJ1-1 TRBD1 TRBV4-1 TGCGCCAGCAGCCAAGCACAGGGGGCCTCTAACACTGAAGCTTTCTTT CASSQAQGASNTEAFF
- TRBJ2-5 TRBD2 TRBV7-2 TGTGCCAGCAGAAACGGCCCTAGCGGGAGGCAAGAGACCCAGTACTTC CASRNGPSGRQETQYF
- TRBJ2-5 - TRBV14 TGTGCCAGCAGCCGAATCGGAGAGACCCAGTACTTC CASSRIGETQYF
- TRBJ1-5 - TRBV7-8 TGTGCCAGCAGCCCAGGCGGAGGGGGGGCCCAGCATTTT CASSPGGGGAQHF
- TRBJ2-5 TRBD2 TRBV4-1 TGCGCCAGCAGCCAAAGTCGGGGACTAGAACGATATGAGACCCAGTACTTC CASSQSRGLERYETQYF
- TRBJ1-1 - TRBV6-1 TGTGCCAGCAGTGCGGAAACTAGTGCAGACACTGAAGCTTTCTTT CASSAETSADTEAFF
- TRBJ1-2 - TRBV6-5 TGTGCCAGCAGTAACTACAGGGACTATGGCTACACCTTC CASSNYRDYGYTF
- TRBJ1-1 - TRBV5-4 TGTGCCAGCAGCAGGGGATTGAACACTGAAGCTTTCTTT CASSRGLNTEAFF
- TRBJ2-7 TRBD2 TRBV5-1 TGCGCCAGCAGCACCACTAGCGGGAGGGCTTCCTACGAGCAGTACTTC CASSTTSGRASYEQYF
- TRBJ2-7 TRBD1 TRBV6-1 TGTGCCAGCAGTGACGAGGGACAGGGCCCTTCCTACGAGCAGTACTTC CASSDEGQGPSYEQYF
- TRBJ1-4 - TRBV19 TGTGCCAGTAGTGTCACAGGGTTTAAGGAAACTAATGAAAAACTGTTTTTT CASSVTGFKETNEKLFF
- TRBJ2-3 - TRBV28 TGCCCGGGGAGACTATTGTCAGATACGCAGTATTTT CPGRLLSDTQYF
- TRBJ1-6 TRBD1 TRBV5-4 TGTGCCAGCAGTTCGGACAGGTCCAATTCACCCCTCCACTTT CASSSDRSNSPLHF
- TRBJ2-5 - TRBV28 TGTGCCAGCACTAAAGGTGGGGCAGGTGGAGAGACCCAGTACTTC CASTKGGAGGETQYF
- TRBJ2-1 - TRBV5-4 TGTGCCAGCAGCTCCGGACTTTCGGGGAATGAGCAGTTCTTC CASSSGLSGNEQFF
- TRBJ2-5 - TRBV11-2 TGTGCCAGCAGCTTCAGTGGCGGCGGGGAGGGGGAAGAGACCCAGTACTTC CASSFSGGGEGEETQYF